The present TCR beta chain was sequenced within a study of T cell repertoires in cytomegalovirus infection. Study-level background: Recently identified HLA-C-restricted CMV epitopes were among the peptides used. Carrying CMV and the relevant HLA type showed in public TCR beta signatures.

In the case of this clonotype: Its antigen is as yet unknown.

Broader study findings: Clonotypes of TCR beta that were HLA-C-restricted and CMV-specific dominated the ex vivo response.

TCRdb reprocessed the reads with MiXCR, giving one entry per CDR3 protein. The data show about 920,000 distinct CDR3 sequences, about a third seen once. The sequence was collected from a human donor in good health (CMV status not recorded). Some clones in this sample may be carry-over from other donors' samples. The sample here was cultured CD8+ T cells from PBMCs, taken from culture after CMV antigen stimulation.

CDR3 amino acids: CASSLGWTSGGAADTQYF. The CDR3 nucleotides read TGTGCCAGCAGTTTAGGGTGGACTAGCGGGGGGGCGGCAGATACGCAGTATTTT. The chain has TRBV27 and TRBJ2-3; 15 positions agree with TRBD2. V gave up 2 bases and J gave up 4 bases; unmatched junction bases: 7. Germline values: CDR1 MNHEY, CDR2 SMNVEV (reference sequence). CDR3 size: 18 residues.